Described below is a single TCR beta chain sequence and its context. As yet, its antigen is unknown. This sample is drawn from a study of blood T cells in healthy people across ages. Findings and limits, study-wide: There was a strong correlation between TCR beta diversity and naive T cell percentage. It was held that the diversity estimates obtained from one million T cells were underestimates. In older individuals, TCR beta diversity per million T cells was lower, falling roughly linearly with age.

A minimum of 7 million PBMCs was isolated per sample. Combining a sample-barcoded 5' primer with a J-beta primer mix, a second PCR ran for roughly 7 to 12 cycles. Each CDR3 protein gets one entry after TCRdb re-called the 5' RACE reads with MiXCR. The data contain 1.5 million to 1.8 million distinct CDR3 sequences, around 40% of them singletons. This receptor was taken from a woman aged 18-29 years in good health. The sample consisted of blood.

The CDR3 is CASSLSRAGVSTNEKLFF. The DNA of the CDR3 is TGCGCCAGCAGCTTAAGTCGGGCGGGAGTCTCAACTAATGAAAAACTGTTTTTT. J is TRBJ1-4 and V is TRBV5-1; D not certain. The CDR3 runs 18 residues. V lost 2 bases, J lost 0 bases, and 17 bases lay in between. Germline loops: CDR1 SGHRS, CDR2 YFSETQ.